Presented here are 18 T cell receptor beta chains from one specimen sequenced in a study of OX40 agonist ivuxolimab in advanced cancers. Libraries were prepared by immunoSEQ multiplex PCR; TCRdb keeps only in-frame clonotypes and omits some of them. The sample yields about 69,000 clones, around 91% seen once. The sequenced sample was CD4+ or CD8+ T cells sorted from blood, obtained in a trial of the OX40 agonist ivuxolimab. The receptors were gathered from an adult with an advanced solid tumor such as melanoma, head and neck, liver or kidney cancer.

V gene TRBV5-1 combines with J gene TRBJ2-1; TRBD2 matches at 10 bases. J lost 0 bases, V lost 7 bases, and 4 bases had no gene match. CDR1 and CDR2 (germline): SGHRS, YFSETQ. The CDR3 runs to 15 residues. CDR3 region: CASRTSGRSYNEQFF. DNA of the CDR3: TGCGCCAGCCGGACTAGCGGACGCTCCTACAATGAGCAGTTCTTC.

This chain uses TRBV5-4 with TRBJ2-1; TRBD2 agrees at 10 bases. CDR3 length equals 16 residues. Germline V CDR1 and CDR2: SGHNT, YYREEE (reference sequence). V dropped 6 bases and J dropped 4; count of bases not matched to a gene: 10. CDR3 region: CASITHLAGEYNEQFF. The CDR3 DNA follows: TGTGCCAGCATCACCCACCTAGCGGGGGAGTACAATGAGCAGTTCTTC. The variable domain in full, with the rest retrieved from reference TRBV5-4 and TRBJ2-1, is ETGVTQSPTHLIKTRGQQVTLRCSSQSGHNTVSWYQQALGQGPQFIFQYYREEENGRGNFPPRFSGLQFPNYSSELNVNALELDDSALYLCASITHLAGEYNEQFFGPGTRLTVL.

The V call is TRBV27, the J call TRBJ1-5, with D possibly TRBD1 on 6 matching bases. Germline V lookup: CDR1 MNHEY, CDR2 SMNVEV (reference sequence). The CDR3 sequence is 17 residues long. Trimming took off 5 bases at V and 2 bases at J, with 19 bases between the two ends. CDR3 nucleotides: TGTGCCAGCAGTCCCAGCCTAAGATGGACAGGCAATCAGCCCCAGCATTTT. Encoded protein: CASSPSLRWTGNQPQHF.

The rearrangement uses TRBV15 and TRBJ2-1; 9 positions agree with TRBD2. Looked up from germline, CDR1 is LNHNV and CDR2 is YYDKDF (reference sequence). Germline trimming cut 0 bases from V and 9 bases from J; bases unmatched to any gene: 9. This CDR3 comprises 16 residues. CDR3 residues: CATSRDLGAGGREQFF. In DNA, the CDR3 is TGTGCCACCAGCAGAGATCTGGGGGCGGGGGGGCGTGAGCAGTTCTTC.

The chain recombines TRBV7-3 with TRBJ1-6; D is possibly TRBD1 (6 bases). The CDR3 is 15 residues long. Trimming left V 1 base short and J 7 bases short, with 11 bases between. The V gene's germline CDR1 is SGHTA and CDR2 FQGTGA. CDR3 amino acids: CASSLMGAGNSPLHF. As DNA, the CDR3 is TGTGCCAGCAGCTTAATGGGGGCAGGGAATTCACCCCTCCACTTT.

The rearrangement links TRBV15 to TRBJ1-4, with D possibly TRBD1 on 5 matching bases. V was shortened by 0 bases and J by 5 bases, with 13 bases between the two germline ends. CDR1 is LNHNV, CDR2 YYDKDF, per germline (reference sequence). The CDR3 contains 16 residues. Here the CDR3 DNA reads TGTGCCACCAGCAGAGATGTGAGGGGAGAAAATGAAAAACTGTTTTTT. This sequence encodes CATSRDVRGENEKLFF.

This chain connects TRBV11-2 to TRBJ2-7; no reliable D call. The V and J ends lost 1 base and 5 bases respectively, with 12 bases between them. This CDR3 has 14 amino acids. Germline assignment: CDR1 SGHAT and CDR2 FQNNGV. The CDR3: CASSLGYPFHEQYF. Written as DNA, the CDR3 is TGTGCCAGCAGCTTAGGGTACCCTTTCCACGAGCAGTACTTC.

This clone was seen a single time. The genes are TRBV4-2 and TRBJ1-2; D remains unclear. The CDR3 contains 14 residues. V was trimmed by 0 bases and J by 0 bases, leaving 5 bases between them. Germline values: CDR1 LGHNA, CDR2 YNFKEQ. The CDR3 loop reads CASSQDRTNYGYTF. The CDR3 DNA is TGTGCCAGCAGCCAAGATAGGACTAACTATGGCTACACCTTC.

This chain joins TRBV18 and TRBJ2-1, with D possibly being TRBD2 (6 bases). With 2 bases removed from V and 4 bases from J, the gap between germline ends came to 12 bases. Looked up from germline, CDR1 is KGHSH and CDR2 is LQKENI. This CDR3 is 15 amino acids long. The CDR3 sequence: CASSPKQLAYNEQFF. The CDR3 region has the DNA TGTGCCAGCTCACCAAAGCAACTAGCTTACAATGAGCAGTTCTTC.

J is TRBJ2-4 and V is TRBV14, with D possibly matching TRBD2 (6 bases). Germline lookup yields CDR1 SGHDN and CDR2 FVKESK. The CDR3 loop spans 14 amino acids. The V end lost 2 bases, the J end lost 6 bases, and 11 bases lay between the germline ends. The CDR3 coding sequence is TGTGCCAGCAGCCAACTAGCGAATATAAACATTCAGTACTTC. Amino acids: CASSQLANINIQYF.

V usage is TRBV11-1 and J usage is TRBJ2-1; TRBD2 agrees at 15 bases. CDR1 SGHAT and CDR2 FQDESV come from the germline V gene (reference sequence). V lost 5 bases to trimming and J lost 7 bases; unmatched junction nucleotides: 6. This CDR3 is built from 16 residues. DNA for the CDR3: TGTGCCAGCAGCCCAACCGGGACTAGCGGGAGGAATGAGCAGTTCTTC. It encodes CASSPTGTSGRNEQFF. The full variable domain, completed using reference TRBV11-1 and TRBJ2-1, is EAEVAQSPRYKITEKSQAVAFWCDPISGHATLYWYRQILGQGPELLVQFQDESVVDDSQLPKDRFSAERLKGVDSTLKIQPAELGDSAMYLCASSPTGTSGRNEQFFGPGTRLTVL.

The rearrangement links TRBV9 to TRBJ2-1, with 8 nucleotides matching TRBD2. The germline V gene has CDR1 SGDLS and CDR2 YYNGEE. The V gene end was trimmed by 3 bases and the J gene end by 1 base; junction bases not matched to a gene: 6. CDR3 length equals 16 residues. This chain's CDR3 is CASSATGTRSYNEQFF. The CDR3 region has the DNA TGTGCCAGCAGCGCTACCGGGACTAGATCCTACAATGAGCAGTTCTTC.

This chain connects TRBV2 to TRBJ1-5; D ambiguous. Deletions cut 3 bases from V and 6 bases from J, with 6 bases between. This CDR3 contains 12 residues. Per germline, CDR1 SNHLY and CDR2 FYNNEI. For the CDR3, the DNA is TGTGCCAGCAGTGACTGGCTTCAGCCCCAGCATTTT. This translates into CASSDWLQPQHF.

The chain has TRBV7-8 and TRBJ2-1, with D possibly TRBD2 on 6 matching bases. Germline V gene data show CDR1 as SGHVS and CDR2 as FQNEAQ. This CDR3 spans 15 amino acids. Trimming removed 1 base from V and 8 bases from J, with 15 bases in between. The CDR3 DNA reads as TGTGCCAGCAGCTTAGGGTCGCGTAGCGGCGATGAGCAGTTCTTC. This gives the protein CASSLGSRSGDEQFF.

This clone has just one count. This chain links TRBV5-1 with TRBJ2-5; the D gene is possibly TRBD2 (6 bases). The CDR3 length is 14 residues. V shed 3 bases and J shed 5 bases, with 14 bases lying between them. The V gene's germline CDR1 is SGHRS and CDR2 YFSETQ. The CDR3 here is CASSSGGRLETQYF. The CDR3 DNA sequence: TGCGCCAGCAGCTCCGGAGGGCGACTGGAGACCCAGTACTTC.

CDR3: CASSVGLAYRETQYF. CDR3 in DNA: TGTGCCAGCAGCGTAGGGTTGGCATACCGGGAGACCCAGTACTTC. This sequence joins TRBV9 and TRBJ2-5, with D unclear. This CDR3 region has 15 residues. The germline CDR1 and CDR2 sequences are SGDLS and YYNGEE. The V and J ends lost 0 bases and 5 bases respectively, with 14 bases between them.

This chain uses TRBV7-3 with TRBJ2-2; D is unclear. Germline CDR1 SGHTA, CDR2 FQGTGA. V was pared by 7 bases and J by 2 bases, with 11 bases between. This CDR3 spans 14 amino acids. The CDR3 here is CASTPLPNTGELFF. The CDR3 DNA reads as TGTGCCAGCACCCCCCTGCCCAACACCGGGGAGCTGTTTTTT.

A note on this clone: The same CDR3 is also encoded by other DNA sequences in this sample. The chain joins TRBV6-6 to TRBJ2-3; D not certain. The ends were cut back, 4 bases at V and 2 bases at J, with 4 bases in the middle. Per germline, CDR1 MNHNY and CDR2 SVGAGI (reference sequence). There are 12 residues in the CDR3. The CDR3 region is CASSSPTDTQYF. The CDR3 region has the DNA TGTGCCAGCAGTTCACCCACAGATACGCAGTATTTT.